Shown below are 23 T cell receptor beta chains from a single sample sequenced in a study of monozygotic twins with inflammatory bowel disease. TCRdb reworked the 5' RACE reads into one entry per CDR3 protein, no DNA. The sample data list around 190,000 distinct CDR3 sequences. Sequenced input: blood. Every receptor here comes from a human donor with ulcerative colitis or Crohn's disease, or a healthy co-twin of an affected twin (not recorded which).

The chain has TRBV5-4 and TRBJ1-6; checking the TCRdb D call of TRBD1 is not possible without DNA. The length of the CDR3 is 15 residues. Germline V gene data show CDR1 as SGHNT and CDR2 as YYREEE (reference sequence). This CDR3 reads CASSLAGVNNSPLHF.

V usage is TRBV5-1 and J usage is TRBJ2-3; TCRdb reports TRBD2, a call that lacks DNA to check it against. The germline gives CDR1 SGHRS, CDR2 YFSETQ. The CDR3 runs 14 residues. The CDR3 sequence: CASSDNVAGDTQYF.

The CDR3: CASSLGTGFAPLHF. This rearrangement joins TRBV7-3 to TRBJ1-6; as DNA is missing, the TRBD1 call by TCRdb cannot be tested. Germline V lookup: CDR1 SGHTA, CDR2 FQGTGA. This CDR3 spans 14 amino acids.

The chain uses TRBV5-1 and TRBJ1-1; TCRdb reports TRBD1, a call that lacks DNA to check it against. Germline assignment: CDR1 SGHRS and CDR2 YFSETQ. The CDR3 is 18 residues long. The CDR3 reads CASSLTPGQGVLGTEAFF.

J is TRBJ2-3 and V is TRBV29-1; TCRdb's D call, TRBD2, is unchecked because there is no DNA. This CDR3 has 14 amino acids. Germline V gene sequence: CDR1 SQVTM, CDR2 ANQGSEA. The CDR3 here is CSAPSSGGGDTQYF.

The chain couples TRBV5-1 to TRBJ2-1; TCRdb reports TRBD1, a call that lacks DNA to check it against. The CDR3 is made up of 14 amino acids. Germline assignment: CDR1 SGHRS and CDR2 YFSETQ. CDR3: CASSLLQGYTEQFF.

The J gene is TRBJ1-4, the V gene TRBV4-1; TCRdb's D gene call, TRBD1, goes unchecked for lack of DNA. This CDR3 has 18 amino acids. Per germline, CDR1 MGHRA and CDR2 YSYEKL. CDR3 sequence: CASSQDFSVVGQGEKLFF.

The chain links TRBV5-1 to TRBJ1-1; TCRdb picks TRBD1, but there is no DNA to check that call. Per germline, CDR1 SGHRS and CDR2 YFSETQ. This CDR3 comprises 15 residues. Here the CDR3 reads CASKGAAKENTEAFF.

This chain joins TRBV7-2 and TRBJ2-2; the D call of TRBD1 rests on TCRdb alone, since no DNA is present to check it. The CDR3 covers 15 residues. CDR1 and CDR2 from the germline V gene are SGHTA and FQGNSA. CDR3 sequence: CASSPGTGPKGELFF.

The genes are TRBV12-3 or TRBV12-4 and TRBJ1-3; TCRdb designates TRBD1, a call that cannot be tested without DNA. This CDR3 has 15 amino acids. This CDR3 is CASSWDRDSGNTIYF.

This chain's CDR3 is CASSQGTGTSILDTQYF. The chain carries TRBV4-2 and TRBJ2-3; with no DNA, the TCRdb D assignment of TRBD2 cannot be verified. This CDR3 has 17 amino acids. Germline CDR1 is LGHNA and CDR2 is YNFKEQ.

The chain has TRBV20-1 and TRBJ2-4; TCRdb picks TRBD2, but there is no DNA to check that call. Germline V CDR1 and CDR2: DFQATT, SNEGSKA (reference sequence). The CDR3 spans 19 residues. The CDR3 is CSARDSRLAGVNIKNIQYF.

This chain joins TRBV18 and TRBJ1-6. The CDR3 consists of 15 residues. Germline CDR1 is KGHSH and CDR2 is LQKENI. The CDR3 reads CASSPLTQNNSPLHF.

The gene calls are TRBV25-1 and TRBJ2-2; TCRdb picks TRBD1, but there is no DNA to check that call. Looked up from germline, CDR1 is MGHDK and CDR2 is SYGVNS. CDR3 length: 16 amino acids. The CDR3 spells CASSELKGALPGELFF.

This sequence joins TRBV5-1 and TRBJ1-1; the D call from TCRdb, TRBD1, cannot be confirmed without DNA. Per the germline V gene, CDR1 is SGHRS and CDR2 is YFSETQ. This CDR3 has 14 amino acids. This chain's CDR3 is CASSSQGFDTEAFF.

The rearrangement links TRBV5-1 to TRBJ1-4; TCRdb selects TRBD1, and the lack of DNA leaves this call unchecked. Germline V gives CDR1 SGHRS, CDR2 YFSETQ. This CDR3 has 14 residues. The CDR3 sequence: CASSIQGVNEKLFF.

The J gene is TRBJ1-5, the V gene TRBV20-1. The CDR3 totals 15 residues. Per germline, CDR1 DFQATT and CDR2 SNEGSKA (reference sequence). This chain's CDR3 is CSARESGRGNQPQHF.

The chain joins TRBV19 to TRBJ1-5; TCRdb's D gene call, TRBD1, goes unchecked for lack of DNA. This CDR3 has 15 residues. From germline, CDR1 is LNHDA and CDR2 SQIVND (reference sequence). This CDR3 reads CASSLTGGPSQPQHF. The complete variable domain, with remaining parts taken from reference TRBV19 and TRBJ1-5, reads DGGITQSPKYLFRKEGQNVTLSCEQNLNHDAMYWYRQDPGQGLRLIYYSQIVNDFQKGDIAEGYSVSREKKESFPLTVTSAQKNPTAFYLCASSLTGGPSQPQHFGDGTRLSIL.

V and J are TRBV19 and TRBJ1-4; TCRdb names TRBD1, which stays unverified in the absence of DNA. The CDR3 has 16 residues. Germline V gene sequence: CDR1 LNHDA, CDR2 SQIVND (reference sequence). This CDR3 reads CASSRSGGTGDEKLFF. Full variable domain (remainder filled in from reference TRBV19 and TRBJ1-4): DGGITQSPKYLFRKEGQNVTLSCEQNLNHDAMYWYRQDPGQGLRLIYYSQIVNDFQKGDIAEGYSVSREKKESFPLTVTSAQKNPTAFYLCASSRSGGTGDEKLFFGSGTQLSVL.

V is TRBV5-5 and J is TRBJ2-1. The CDR3 covers 14 residues. CDR1 is SGHKS, CDR2 YYEKEE, per germline (reference sequence). CDR3 sequence: CASNLDYAYNEQFF.

The rearrangement joins TRBV7-6 to TRBJ1-6; TCRdb's D call of TRBD1 is untestable without DNA. This CDR3 spans 16 amino acids. Germline V CDR1 and CDR2: SGHVS, FNYEAQ. CDR3 amino acids: CASSLMARDHNSPLHF.

V is TRBV29-1 and J is TRBJ2-5; TCRdb's D call of TRBD1 is untestable without DNA. The length of the CDR3 is 14 residues. CDR1 and CDR2 from the germline V gene are SQVTM and ANQGSEA. The CDR3 spells CSVLPRHNQETQYF.

The chain employs TRBV5-1 and TRBJ2-3; TCRdb calls TRBD1, which cannot be checked without DNA. The CDR3 length is 15 residues. Per germline, CDR1 SGHRS and CDR2 YFSETQ. CDR3 amino acids: CASSFARGSGDTQYF.